The 7 T cell receptor beta chains given below trace back to one sample, sequenced in a study of T cell clones after liver transplantation. Sequencing was performed with immunoSEQ multiplex PCR; in TCRdb, only in-frame clones are kept and a portion is missing. Counted here are more than 15,000 clones, around 81% occurring once; the ten biggest clones make up about a third. This specimen consisted of CD8+ T cells from blood, obtained around 50 months after liver transplant. The receptors were sampled from a human patient who received a liver transplant. Some of the T cells might come from the graft donor.

The chain carries TRBV6-5 and TRBJ2-1, with TRBD2 matching over 10 bases. Germline assignment: CDR1 MNHEY and CDR2 SVGAGI. With 6 bases clipped from V and 5 bases from J, the junction kept 4 bases outside the gene matches. The CDR3 has 14 residues. DNA of the CDR3: TGTGCCAGCAGAAGCGGGGGGGCACACAATGAGCAGTTCTTC. Translating gives CASRSGGAHNEQFF.

The chain recombines TRBV19 with TRBJ2-1; 10 bases match TRBD2. The length of the CDR3 is 11 residues. With 11 bases clipped from V and 10 bases from J, the junction kept 5 bases outside the gene matches. Germline CDR1 is LNHDA and CDR2 is SQIVND (reference sequence). CDR3 amino acids: CASGLAPEQFF. The DNA of the CDR3 is TGTGCCTCGGGACTAGCGCCCGAGCAGTTCTTC.

The sample holds a few counts of this clone. The CDR3 loop is CASSADSTEAFF. The CDR3, as DNA: TGCGCCAGCAGCGCGGACAGCACTGAAGCTTTCTTT. The V call is TRBV5-1, the J call TRBJ1-1, with D perhaps TRBD1 (6 bases). Per the germline V gene, CDR1 is SGHRS and CDR2 is YFSETQ. This CDR3 region has 12 residues. Trimming took 4 bases from V and 4 from J, leaving 8 bases between them. The full variable domain, with the rest looked up from reference TRBV5-1 and TRBJ1-1, is KAGVTQTPRYLIKTRGQQVTLSCSPISGHRSVSWYQQTPGQGLQFLFEYFSETQRNKGNFPGRFSGRQFSNSRSEMNVSTLELGDSALYLCASSADSTEAFFGQGTRLTVV.

This chain connects TRBV5-4 to TRBJ2-1; D is perhaps TRBD1 (5 bases). Germline lookup yields CDR1 SGHNT and CDR2 YYREEE (reference sequence). This CDR3 spans 14 amino acids. V gave up 2 bases and J gave up 8 bases, with 14 bases separating them. CDR3 amino acids: CASSLRRGAYEQFF. CDR3 coding DNA: TGTGCCAGCAGCTTAAGAAGGGGCGCTTATGAGCAGTTCTTC.

The V and J genes are TRBV4-3 and TRBJ2-1, with 8 bases fitting TRBD2. There are 13 residues in the CDR3. Germline V lookup: CDR1 LGHNA, CDR2 YSLEER. The V segment lost 1 base and the J segment 9 bases; nucleotides outside the gene matches: 2. CDR3 amino acids: CASSQAGGPEQFF. The CDR3 DNA reads as TGCGCCAGCAGCCAAGCGGGAGGGCCTGAGCAGTTCTTC.

V and J are TRBV6-4 and TRBJ1-1; no clear D. Germline lookup yields CDR1 MRHNA and CDR2 SNTAGT. This CDR3 contains 13 residues. V was pared by 7 bases and J by 5 bases, with 14 bases between. The CDR3 DNA reads TGTGCCAGCACCTTTGAGGAGGGAACTGAAGCTTTCTTT. Translating it yields CASTFEEGTEAFF.

This clone was counted once. The gene calls are TRBV6-6 and TRBJ2-5; 9 bases are shared with TRBD1. The CDR3 has 15 residues. J was trimmed by 4 bases and V by 6 bases; bases with no gene match: 9. In germline, CDR1 is MNHNY, CDR2 SVGAGI (reference sequence). The CDR3 loop is CASRYTGQGGETQYF. DNA of the CDR3: TGTGCCAGCAGGTACACGGGACAGGGCGGAGAGACCCAGTACTTC.